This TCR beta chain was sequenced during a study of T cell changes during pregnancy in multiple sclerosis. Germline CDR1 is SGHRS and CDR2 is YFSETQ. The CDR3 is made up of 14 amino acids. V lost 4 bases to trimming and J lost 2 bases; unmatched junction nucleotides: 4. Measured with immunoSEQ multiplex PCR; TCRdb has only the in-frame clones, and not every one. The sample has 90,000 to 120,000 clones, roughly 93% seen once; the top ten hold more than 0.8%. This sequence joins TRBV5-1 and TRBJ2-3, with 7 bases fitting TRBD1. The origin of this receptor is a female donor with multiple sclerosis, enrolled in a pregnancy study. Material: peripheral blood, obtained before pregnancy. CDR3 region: CASSPGQPTDTQYF. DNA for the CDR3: TGCGCCAGCAGCCCGGGACAGCCCACAGATACGCAGTATTTT. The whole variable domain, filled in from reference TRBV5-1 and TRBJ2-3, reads KAGVTQTPRYLIKTRGQQVTLSCSPISGHRSVSWYQQTPGQGLQFLFEYFSETQRNKGNFPGRFSGRQFSNSRSEMNVSTLELGDSALYLCASSPGQPTDTQYFGPGTRLTVL.